What follows are 28 T cell receptor beta chains derived from one specimen sequenced in a study of regulatory T cells in long-lasting Graves disease. Through Arm-PCR of CDR3 regions and iRepertoire HTBI primers, TCR beta libraries were built. In TCRdb, the multiplex PCR reads were re-called with MiXCR into one record per CDR3 protein. The sample carries under 500,000 distinct CDR3 sequences, 20% recorded once. The time point denotes: persistent/refractory GD, antithyroid drugs over 5 years with positive TRAb. The authors made the TCR library using RNA they extracted from PBMCs. The sample here was peripheral blood mononuclear cells (PBMCs), taken when the disease was refractory, from a patient treated with antithyroid drugs. The receptor set was obtained from a female donor with Graves disease.

This clonotype occurred a few times. This chain links TRBV6-1 with TRBJ2-7; the match to TRBD2 covers 14 bases. Germline V gene data show CDR1 as MNHNS and CDR2 as SASEGT. This CDR3 has 16 amino acids. With 5 bases clipped from V and 4 bases from J, the junction kept 7 bases outside the gene matches. The CDR3 loop reads CASSPRGLAGGYEQYF. The CDR3 bases are TGTGCCAGCAGTCCCCGCGGACTAGCGGGGGGATACGAGCAGTACTTC.

The J gene is TRBJ1-5, the V gene TRBV20-1; D call uncertain. Trimming cost V 5 bases and J 0 bases, with 11 bases left between them. The CDR3 has 14 residues. Germline CDR1 is DFQATT and CDR2 is SNEGSKA (reference sequence). CDR3 sequence reads: CSALDGYSNQPQHF. The CDR3 nucleotides are TGCAGTGCTCTGGACGGATATAGCAATCAGCCCCAGCATTTT.

This sequence joins TRBV9 and TRBJ1-1; TRBD1 agrees at 7 bases. V shed 2 bases and J 6 bases; nucleotides not matched to a gene: 4. CDR3 length: 13 residues. CDR1 and CDR2 (germline): SGDLS, YYNGEE. This CDR3 reads CASSVFQGAEAFF. CDR3 coding DNA: TGTGCCAGCAGCGTCTTTCAGGGGGCTGAAGCTTTCTTT.

This clonotype was counted ten times or more. The chain recombines TRBV5-6 with TRBJ2-5; D ambiguous. Trimming stripped 0 bases from V and 3 bases from J, with 6 bases between. The germline V gene encodes CDR1 SGHDT and CDR2 YYEEEE. The CDR3 loop spans 13 amino acids. Here the CDR3 DNA reads TGTGCCAGCAGCTTGGCAGAGGAAGAGACCCAGTACTTC. Encoded protein: CASSLAEEETQYF.

The CDR3 spells CASSLTDQPEQYF. The CDR3 nucleotides read TGTGCCAGCAGCCTCACCGACCAACCCGAGCAGTACTTC. The chain uses TRBV7-9 and TRBJ2-7; D remains unclear. Germline values: CDR1 SEHNR, CDR2 FQNEAQ (reference sequence). CDR3 length: 13 residues. V lost 5 bases and J 6 bases, leaving 14 bases between the germline ends.

In this sample, this clonotype turned up many times. The gene calls are TRBV12-5 and TRBJ2-7; TRBD1 might be the D (5 bases). CDR1 and CDR2 (germline): LGHNT, FRNRAP. V was cut by 4 bases and J by 4 bases, with 8 bases left in between. The CDR3 has 12 residues. Here the CDR3 reads CASGYRFYEQYF. CDR3 bases: TGTGCTAGTGGTTACAGGTTTTACGAGCAGTACTTC.

The rearrangement joins TRBV12-5 to TRBJ2-1, with D maybe TRBD2 (5 bases). The V end was cut by 3 bases, the J end by 12 bases, with 18 bases between. This CDR3 is 14 amino acids long. The germline CDR1 and CDR2 sequences are LGHNT and FRNRAP. The CDR3 region has the DNA TGTGCTAGTGGTTTAACTAGAGTTAAAGGTGTGCAGTTCTTC. Its translation is CASGLTRVKGVQFF.

In its sample, this clonotype was seen many times. The rearrangement joins TRBV28 to TRBJ1-2; D is perhaps TRBD1 (6 bases). CDR3 length: 13 amino acids. CDR1 and CDR2 from the germline V gene are MDHEN and SYDVKM. V shed 7 bases and J shed 4 bases, with 13 bases lying between them. The CDR3 here is CASKWGASYGYTF. The CDR3 DNA sequence: TGTGCCAGCAAGTGGGGGGCGAGCTATGGCTACACCTTC.

This clonotype was counted many times. The chain links TRBV7-2 to TRBJ2-7; 9 bases align to TRBD1. Germline V CDR1 and CDR2: SGHTA, FQGNSA. This CDR3 comprises 14 residues. Losses at the gene ends were 5 bases for V and 7 bases for J; bases not matched to a gene: 9. Here the CDR3 reads CASSHGQGPREQYF. Here the CDR3 DNA reads TGTGCCAGCAGCCACGGACAGGGGCCAAGGGAGCAGTACTTC.

Many counts were recorded for this clonotype. This rearrangement joins TRBV29-1 to TRBJ2-5; 16 positions match TRBD2. V shed 6 bases and J 4 bases; nucleotides not matched to a gene: 11. This CDR3 comprises 17 residues. Germline V gives CDR1 SQVTM, CDR2 ANQGSEA. The CDR3 region is CSVRWGLAGGPPETQYF. In nucleotides, the CDR3 is TGCAGCGTCCGATGGGGACTAGCGGGAGGGCCGCCAGAGACCCAGTACTTC.

This clonotype was counted at least ten times. The rearrangement links TRBV3-1 to TRBJ1-2; the D gene is possibly TRBD1 (5 bases). CDR3 length: 14 amino acids. Germline loops: CDR1 LGHDT, CDR2 YNNKEL (reference sequence). Between the trimmed V and J ends, which lost 3 bases and 6 bases, there was a span of 14 bases. CDR3 loop: CASSQRDLGNGYTF. The CDR3 DNA reads as TGTGCCAGCAGCCAGAGGGACCTTGGAAATGGCTACACCTTC.

This clonotype was recorded at least ten times. The rearrangement joins TRBV20-1 to TRBJ1-1; D possibly corresponds to TRBD1 (6 bases). This CDR3 comprises 13 residues. Germline V CDR1 and CDR2: DFQATT, SNEGSKA (reference sequence). In nucleotides, the CDR3 is TGCAGCTTTACAGGGATAAGGTACACTGAAGCTTTCTTT. Translation: CSFTGIRYTEAFF.

V is TRBV24-1 and J is TRBJ1-5, with unresolved D. Trimming cost V 2 bases and J 2 bases, with 6 bases left between them. Germline assignment: CDR1 KGHDR and CDR2 SFDVKD. This CDR3 contains 14 residues. DNA of the CDR3: TGTGCCACCAGTGATTCCCAGGGCAATCAGCCCCAGCATTTT. This gives the protein CATSDSQGNQPQHF.

This clonotype showed up just a few times. This chain links TRBV5-1 with TRBJ1-4; D is uncertain. The germline V and J ends were trimmed by 4 bases and 0 bases, with 13 bases remaining between them. Germline V CDR1 and CDR2: SGHRS, YFSETQ. The CDR3 is 16 amino acids. The CDR3 sequence: CASSPLGSATNEKLFF. CDR3 DNA: TGCGCCAGCAGCCCCCTGGGAAGCGCAACTAATGAAAAACTGTTTTTT.

In its sample, this clonotype was seen many times. The rearrangement uses TRBV15 and TRBJ2-2; D is undetermined. Trimming stripped 1 base from V and 5 bases from J, with 8 bases between. Germline V lookup: CDR1 LNHNV, CDR2 YYDKDF (reference sequence). This CDR3 spans 14 amino acids. The CDR3 reads CATSRVATTGELFF. For the CDR3, the DNA is TGTGCCACCAGCAGAGTGGCGACAACCGGGGAGCTGTTTTTT.

This clonotype was observed a handful of times. The genes are TRBV20-1 and TRBJ2-7; D is ambiguous. Trimming stripped 6 bases from V and 0 bases from J, with 6 bases between. The CDR3 extends over 11 amino acids. CDR1 DFQATT and CDR2 SNEGSKA come from the germline V gene (reference sequence). The CDR3 region is CSATTSYEQYF. The CDR3, as DNA: TGCAGTGCCACCACCTCCTACGAGCAGTACTTC.

The chain joins TRBV7-9 to TRBJ2-2, with a possible D match to TRBD2 (5 bases). Trimming shortened V by 5 bases and J by 3 bases, and 13 bases separated the two germline ends. The CDR3 sequence is 15 residues long. CDR1 SEHNR and CDR2 FQNEAQ come from the germline V gene (reference sequence). The DNA for the CDR3 is TGTGCCAGCAGCCAGACTAACTTAGACACCGGGGAGCTGTTTTTT. Its translation: CASSQTNLDTGELFF. Variable domain in full (rest from reference TRBV7-9 and TRBJ2-2): DTGVSQNPRHKITKRGQNVTFRCDPISEHNRLYWYRQTLGQGPEFLTYFQNEAQLEKSRLLSDRFSAERPKGSFSTLEIQRTEQGDSAMYLCASSQTNLDTGELFFGEGSRLTVL.

The chain recombines TRBV9 with TRBJ2-2; 13 bases are shared with TRBD2. CDR1 is SGDLS, CDR2 YYNGEE, per germline. After removal of 4 bases from V and 7 bases from J, the junction contained 13 bases not matched to a gene. This CDR3 is 18 amino acids long. As DNA, the CDR3 is TGTGCCAGCAGCCCATGGCCCGGGACTAGCGGGACAAACGGGGAGCTGTTTTTT. Protein sequence: CASSPWPGTSGTNGELFF. Full variable domain (missing parts from reference TRBV9 and TRBJ2-2): DSGVTQTPKHLITATGQRVTLRCSPRSGDLSVYWYQQSLDQGLQFLIQYYNGEERAKGNILERFSAQQFPDLHSELNLSSLELGDSALYFCASSPWPGTSGTNGELFFGEGSRLTVL.

This clonotype was found many times. The chain is built from TRBV15 and TRBJ1-1; possible D gene TRBD1, 5 bases. V was clipped by 0 bases and J by 1 base, with 12 bases between them. Germline values: CDR1 LNHNV, CDR2 YYDKDF (reference sequence). This CDR3 spans 16 amino acids. CDR3 loop: CATSRDDWTSNTEAFF. The CDR3 DNA is TGTGCCACCAGCAGAGATGATTGGACATCGAACACTGAAGCTTTCTTT.

To note about this clonotype: A much larger clonotype is one base distant, so this may be a read error. V usage is TRBV20-1 and J usage is TRBJ2-7, with TRBD1 matching 7 bases. Germline lookup yields CDR1 DFQATT and CDR2 SNEGSKA (reference sequence). The CDR3 loop spans 15 amino acids. In nucleotides, the CDR3 is TGCAGTGCTAGACCCCCCGTGACAGGGACCTACGAGCAGTGCTTC. This codes for CSARPPVTGTYEQCF.

This clonotype was seen ten or more times. At one end, the junction sequence differs from germline, possibly due to a read error. The chain employs TRBV20-1 and TRBJ2-5; 11 bases align to TRBD1. The CDR3 has 16 amino acids. CDR1 is DFQATT and CDR2 is SNEGSKA in the germline V gene (reference sequence). The DNA for the CDR3 is TGCAGTGCTAACCGGGACAGGGGGGGATTAAGAGAGACTCAGTACTTC. As protein: CSANRDRGGLRETQYF.

The table lists this clonotype with many counts. The chain couples TRBV28 to TRBJ2-7, with 7 bases aligning to TRBD2. After removal of 5 bases from V and 6 bases from J, the junction contained 10 bases not matched to a gene. The CDR3 contains 14 residues. Germline loops: CDR1 MDHEN, CDR2 SYDVKM. CDR3 coding DNA: TGTGCCAGCAGTATAGGACTAGTGGGAAGCGAGCAGTACTTC. It codes for CASSIGLVGSEQYF.

With regard to this clonotype: Just one base apart from a much larger clone, this may be a read error. The gene calls are TRBV6-1 and TRBJ1-6, with 7 nucleotides matching TRBD1. CDR3 size: 14 residues. The germline gives CDR1 MNHNS, CDR2 SASEGT. The J segment lost 9 bases and the V segment lost 6 bases, leaving 8 bases of the junction unmatched. CDR3 region: CASSGEGAGSPLHF. In DNA, the CDR3 is TGTGCCAGCAGCGGGGAGGGGGCTGGTTCACCCCTCCACTTT.

This clonotype appeared many times. This rearrangement joins TRBV12-3 or TRBV12-4 to TRBJ1-4, with TRBD1 as a possible D gene (6 bases). The CDR3 consists of 16 residues. Trimming removed 0 bases from V and 8 bases from J, with 16 bases in between. The CDR3 loop reads CASSLALWDTREKLFF. CDR3 bases: TGTGCCAGCAGTTTAGCGCTGTGGGACACAAGGGAAAAACTGTTTTTT.

The rearrangement joins TRBV30 to TRBJ2-7; no clear D gene. Trimming pared 4 bases from V and 3 bases from J, leaving 7 bases between. The CDR3 contains 11 residues. Germline V gene lookup returns CDR1 GTSNPN and CDR2 SVGIG (reference sequence). The CDR3 nucleotides read TGTGCCTGGAAAGTCAGCTACGAGCAGTACTTC. Protein product: CAWKVSYEQYF.

The gene calls are TRBV20-1 and TRBJ1-2; D is possibly TRBD1 (5 bases). In germline, CDR1 is DFQATT, CDR2 SNEGSKA (reference sequence). The V end lost 2 bases, the J end lost 4 bases, and 14 bases lay between the germline ends. The CDR3 has 14 residues. This CDR3 is CSARKIGEGYGYTF. The CDR3, as DNA: TGCAGTGCTAGAAAGATAGGGGAGGGCTATGGCTACACCTTC.

This rearrangement joins TRBV6-9 to TRBJ1-6; no clear D gene. The CDR3 is 18 residues long. Germline values: CDR1 MNHGY, CDR2 SVAAGI. V dropped 3 bases and J dropped 0 bases, with 15 bases sitting between them. The DNA of the CDR3 is TGTGCCAGCAGTTACTCCTTAGGTGGGAGCTCCTATAATTCACCCCTCCACTTT. It translates to CASSYSLGGSSYNSPLHF.

The rearrangement uses TRBV29-1 and TRBJ1-1; D may be TRBD1 (6 bases). The CDR3 sequence is 13 residues long. Germline CDR1 and CDR2: SQVTM and ANQGSEA. V was shortened by 7 bases and J by 1 base, with 13 bases between the two germline ends. In DNA, the CDR3 is TGCAGCGCCCTCGGACAGCCGAACACTGAAGCTTTCTTT. It encodes CSALGQPNTEAFF.